The 31 T cell receptor beta chains below come from one sample, sequenced in a study of T-cell memory formation after mild COVID-19. MiXCR, run by TCRdb on the 5' RACE reads, gives a single entry per CDR3 protein. The sample has 300,000 to 350,000 distinct CDR3 sequences, roughly 13% seen once. Sequenced: PBMCs or a T cell subset sorted from them (not recorded which). These receptors originate from a man between 18 and 35 years old who had mild COVID-19 (a few samples of this study predate the infection). Cell type and time point are not known.

This clonotype was recorded at least ten times. V gene TRBV12-3 or TRBV12-4 combines with J gene TRBJ1-1, with D unresolved. Trimming shortened V by 3 bases and J by 5 bases, and 10 bases separated the two germline ends. The CDR3 spans 13 residues. Here the CDR3 DNA reads TGTGCCAGCAGTTTGGAGGTTATGACTGAAGCTTTCTTT. Translation: CASSLEVMTEAFF.

The CDR3 DNA reads TGTGCCAGCAGTCTCCGGACTAGGACAGATACGCAGTATTTT. It codes for CASSLRTRTDTQYF. The genes are TRBV12-3 or TRBV12-4 and TRBJ2-3; 7 positions match TRBD2. V was pared by 5 bases and J by 3 bases, with 5 bases of the junction left unmatched. The CDR3 length is 14 residues.

This clonotype was observed many times. This sequence joins TRBV20-1 and TRBJ1-4; 8 bases are shared with TRBD1. V lost 0 bases and J lost 10; bases outside the gene matches: 10. The germline CDR1 and CDR2 sequences are DFQATT and SNEGSKA (reference sequence). This CDR3 is built from 15 residues. The CDR3 sequence is CSARDMGQAGGKLFF. CDR3 coding DNA: TGCAGTGCTAGAGATATGGGACAGGCTGGGGGAAAACTGTTTTTT.

This chain joins TRBV5-1 and TRBJ1-2; TRBD1 matches 8 bases. CDR1 and CDR2 from the germline V gene are SGHRS and YFSETQ. V shed 1 base and J 10 bases; nucleotides not matched to a gene: 9. The CDR3 consists of 14 residues. Here the CDR3 DNA reads TGCGCCAGCAGCTTGCATGCAGGGGGCTTCGACTACACCTTC. Residues: CASSLHAGGFDYTF.

The rearrangement joins TRBV5-1 to TRBJ2-1, with TRBD1 matching over 8 bases. The germline V gene has CDR1 SGHRS and CDR2 YFSETQ. This CDR3 spans 15 amino acids. V lost 1 base, J lost 7 bases, and 7 bases stayed unmatched. This CDR3 is CASSLPGQGRNEQFF. In DNA, the CDR3 is TGCGCCAGCAGCTTGCCCGGACAGGGTAGGAATGAGCAGTTCTTC.

Only a few counts were recorded for this clonotype. This rearrangement joins TRBV5-1 to TRBJ1-1; TRBD1 might be the D (6 bases). V was shortened by 7 bases and J by 1 base, with 11 bases between the two germline ends. The CDR3 extends over 13 amino acids. Germline-derived CDR1 and CDR2 are SGHRS and YFSETQ. Here the CDR3 DNA reads TGCGCCAGCGCACTGACAGGGAACACTGAAGCTTTCTTT. Translated, it gives CASALTGNTEAFF. Drawing the rest from reference TRBV5-1 and TRBJ1-1, the complete variable domain is KAGVTQTPRYLIKTRGQQVTLSCSPISGHRSVSWYQQTPGQGLQFLFEYFSETQRNKGNFPGRFSGRQFSNSRSEMNVSTLELGDSALYLCASALTGNTEAFFGQGTRLTVV.

Many counts were recorded for this clonotype. V and J are TRBV5-1 and TRBJ2-1; 10 bases are shared with TRBD1. J was trimmed by 5 bases and V by 9 bases; bases with no gene match: 8. Germline CDR1 is SGHRS and CDR2 is YFSETQ. This CDR3 spans 14 amino acids. CDR3 sequence (DNA): TGCGCCACCTCCAGGGGGACAGGGGACAATGAGCAGTTCTTC. It specifies CATSRGTGDNEQFF.

At least ten counts were recorded for this clonotype. The chain couples TRBV5-1 to TRBJ2-2, with a weak D call TRBD2 (7 bases). The germline V gene encodes CDR1 SGHRS and CDR2 YFSETQ. Trimming pared 7 bases from V and 6 bases from J, leaving 22 bases between. This CDR3 is built from 16 residues. The CDR3 nucleotides read TGCGCCAGCCTACCGGGGGGCGGACCGGTCCCCGGGGAGCTGTTTTTT. Protein sequence: CASLPGGGPVPGELFF.

This chain connects TRBV7-8 to TRBJ1-4; D uncertain. Trimming pared 1 base from V and 6 bases from J, leaving 9 bases between. CDR3 length equals 14 residues. Germline V lookup: CDR1 SGHVS, CDR2 FQNEAQ. This chain's CDR3 is CASSLGGDDEKLFF. The DNA of the CDR3 is TGTGCCAGCAGCTTAGGAGGAGACGATGAAAAACTGTTTTTT.

This clonotype was found a few times. The V gene is TRBV7-9, the J gene TRBJ2-3; TRBD2 matches at 7 bases. The germline gives CDR1 SEHNR, CDR2 FQNEAQ (reference sequence). The V and J ends lost 5 bases and 0 bases, in that order; junction bases with no gene match: 11. The length of the CDR3 is 17 residues. CDR3 bases: TGTGCCAGCAGCCCGGTCGAGCGGGACTATAGCACAGATACGCAGTATTTT. Protein: CASSPVERDYSTDTQYF.

This clonotype was detected a few times. This rearrangement joins TRBV20-1 to TRBJ2-5; D unresolved. The CDR3 totals 13 residues. The germline CDR1 and CDR2 sequences are DFQATT and SNEGSKA (reference sequence). Deletions cut 0 bases from V and 3 bases from J, with 8 bases between. CDR3 sequence (DNA): TGCAGTGCTAGAGATGTCTGGGAAGAGACCCAGTACTTC. The encoded protein is CSARDVWEETQYF.

The gene calls are TRBV7-3 and TRBJ2-6, with D unresolved. V dropped 4 bases and J dropped 2 bases, with 9 bases sitting between them. The CDR3 has 15 residues. Germline loops: CDR1 SGHTA, CDR2 FQGTGA. As DNA, the CDR3 is TGTGCCAGCAGCTCTCCTAGTACTGGGGCCAACGTCCTGACTTTC. This encodes CASSSPSTGANVLTF.

This clonotype has a handful of counts. V and J are TRBV5-1 and TRBJ2-3; D possibly corresponds to TRBD1 (7 bases). The CDR3 length is 14 residues. Germline V lookup: CDR1 SGHRS, CDR2 YFSETQ. V was pared by 3 bases and J by 6 bases, with 14 bases between. CDR3 loop: CASSSGGGLDTQYF. In DNA form, the CDR3 reads TGCGCCAGCAGCTCTGGAGGGGGCTTGGATACGCAGTATTTT. Based on the CDR3 plus reference TRBV5-1 and TRBJ2-3, the full variable domain is KAGVTQTPRYLIKTRGQQVTLSCSPISGHRSVSWYQQTPGQGLQFLFEYFSETQRNKGNFPGRFSGRQFSNSRSEMNVSTLELGDSALYLCASSSGGGLDTQYFGPGTRLTVL.

This clonotype was recorded many times. The genes are TRBV23-1 and TRBJ2-5, with 7 bases that match TRBD1. TRBV23-1 is classed as an ORF, of uncertain function. This CDR3 is 15 amino acids long. This CDR3 reads CAVVLVGRGQETQYF. In DNA form, the CDR3 reads TGCGCAGTGGTCCTCGTTGGCAGGGGGCAAGAGACCCAGTACTTC.

The chain recombines TRBV12-5 with TRBJ1-1, with D tentatively TRBD1 (5 bases). This CDR3 is built from 14 residues. Per germline, CDR1 LGHNT and CDR2 FRNRAP. Trimming removed 6 bases at V and 4 bases at J, with 15 bases between. In DNA, the CDR3 is TGTGCTAGTGGGCTATACACGGGGGGCACTGAAGCTTTCTTT. It specifies CASGLYTGGTEAFF.

J is TRBJ1-1 and V is TRBV6-1; D call uncertain. In germline, CDR1 is MNHNS, CDR2 SASEGT. The CDR3 sequence is 13 residues long. V shed 8 bases and J shed 1 base, with 11 bases lying between them. CDR3 sequence: CASRAVGNTEAFF. The CDR3, as DNA: TGTGCCAGCCGGGCCGTGGGGAACACTGAAGCTTTCTTT.

This clonotype was seen a few times. J is TRBJ2-1 and V is TRBV29-1; unclear D gene. Trimming took 6 bases from V and 6 from J, leaving 18 bases between them. CDR1 and CDR2 (germline): SQVTM, ANQGSEA. The CDR3 totals 14 residues. In DNA form, the CDR3 reads TGCAGCGTCCCCCTGGGCGGTGGAGCCAATGAGCAGTTCTTC. It codes for CSVPLGGGANEQFF.

The rearrangement uses TRBV7-2 and TRBJ2-5, with D tentatively TRBD1 or TRBD2 (5 bases each). This CDR3 is 14 amino acids long. Germline V gene sequence: CDR1 SGHTA, CDR2 FQGNSA. Trimming took off 5 bases at V and 5 bases at J, with 15 bases between the two ends. The DNA of the CDR3 is TGTGCCAGCAGCCCTCCGGGACGGATGGAGACCCAGTACTTC. Protein product: CASSPPGRMETQYF.

This clonotype occurred a few times. The V and J genes are TRBV4-2 and TRBJ1-1, with 9 bases lining up with TRBD1. Germline loops: CDR1 LGHNA, CDR2 YNFKEQ. The CDR3 length is 15 residues. With V trimmed by 4 bases and J by 7 bases, 10 bases remained unmatched. Here the CDR3 reads CASSPGTGPWSEAFF. In DNA form, the CDR3 reads TGTGCCAGCAGCCCCGGGACAGGGCCGTGGAGTGAAGCTTTCTTT.

This clonotype appeared many times. This sequence joins TRBV5-1 and TRBJ1-1, with TRBD1 as a possible D gene (6 bases). Trimming pared 3 bases from V and 2 bases from J, leaving 14 bases between. This CDR3 is built from 15 residues. Germline V gives CDR1 SGHRS, CDR2 YFSETQ. In DNA form, the CDR3 reads TGCGCCAGCAGCTATCGAACAGGGTACAACACTGAAGCTTTCTTT. Translating it yields CASSYRTGYNTEAFF.

This rearrangement joins TRBV12-3 or TRBV12-4 to TRBJ2-1; tentatively, D is TRBD2 (5 bases). This CDR3 has 11 amino acids. Between the trimmed V and J ends, which lost 6 bases and 10 bases, there was a span of 10 bases. The CDR3 is CASRLGVEQFF. CDR3 bases: TGTGCCAGCAGGCTCGGGGTGGAGCAGTTCTTC.

The chain employs TRBV12-3 or TRBV12-4 and TRBJ1-6; 7 bases agree with TRBD1. V lost 5 bases, J lost 14 bases, and 18 bases stayed unmatched. The CDR3 runs 16 residues. DNA for the CDR3: TGTGCCAGCAGTCCCCGACAGGGTTCCCCCCTATCAACCCTCCACTTT. This codes for CASSPRQGSPLSTLHF.

The CDR3 sequence: CASSQEEGDRRTEAFF. The CDR3 nucleotides are TGCGCCAGCAGCCAAGAGGAGGGAGACAGACGGACTGAAGCTTTCTTT. The J gene is TRBJ1-1, the V gene TRBV4-3; D may be TRBD1 (5 bases). The V gene's germline CDR1 is LGHNA and CDR2 YSLEER. V shed 0 bases and J shed 5 bases, with 16 bases lying between them. The CDR3 extends over 16 amino acids.

This clonotype has a handful of counts. V is TRBV9 and J is TRBJ1-1; D uncertain. The CDR3 is 13 residues long. The V end lost 0 bases, the J end lost 5 bases, and 8 bases lay between the germline ends. Germline V lookup: CDR1 SGDLS, CDR2 YYNGEE. CDR3 amino acids: CASSVDEGTEAFF. The CDR3 DNA sequence: TGTGCCAGCAGCGTAGATGAGGGTACTGAAGCTTTCTTT.

This clonotype was counted between two and nine times. The chain links TRBV6-1 to TRBJ1-5; D is unresolved. Trimming pared 6 bases from V and 1 base from J, leaving 1 base between. This CDR3 spans 11 amino acids. Germline CDR1 reads MNHNS; CDR2 reads SASEGT. CDR3 DNA: TGTGCCAGCAGCAGCAATCAGCCCCAGCATTTT. Translated, it gives CASSSNQPQHF.

The V and J genes are TRBV9 and TRBJ2-3; D not resolved. CDR3 length: 14 residues. Trimming shortened V by 0 bases and J by 2 bases, and 7 bases separated the two germline ends. Germline values: CDR1 SGDLS, CDR2 YYNGEE. CDR3 residues: CASSVDRATDTQYF. The CDR3 region has the DNA TGTGCCAGCAGCGTAGATAGGGCCACAGATACGCAGTATTTT.

This clonotype was picked up a small number of times. This sequence joins TRBV6-4 and TRBJ2-1, with D hard to call. CDR1 MRHNA and CDR2 SNTAGT come from the germline V gene. Trimming left V 4 bases short and J 0 bases short, with 10 bases between. There are 15 residues in the CDR3. CDR3 region: CASSVDISSYNEQFF. The CDR3 coding sequence is TGTGCCAGCAGTGTCGACATTAGCTCCTACAATGAGCAGTTCTTC.

This clonotype has only a few counts. V gene TRBV6-5 combines with J gene TRBJ1-6; D possibly corresponds to TRBD1 (6 bases). V shed 2 bases and J shed 6 bases, with 11 bases lying between them. The CDR3 loop spans 15 amino acids. Germline V gives CDR1 MNHEY, CDR2 SVGAGI. The CDR3 sequence is CASSYRGGSNSPLHF. As DNA, the CDR3 is TGTGCCAGCAGTTACAGGGGGGGAAGTAATTCACCCCTCCACTTT.

This clonotype has ten or more counts. The chain has TRBV7-2 and TRBJ2-1; 9 nucleotides agree with TRBD2. The CDR3 loop spans 16 amino acids. Trimming removed 0 bases from V and 7 bases from J; junction bases left unmatched: 7. CDR1 is SGHTA and CDR2 is FQGNSA in the germline V gene. The CDR3 region is CASSLASSGGWNEQFF. The CDR3 DNA follows: TGTGCCAGCAGCTTAGCCTCAAGCGGGGGGTGGAATGAGCAGTTCTTC.

V gene TRBV28 combines with J gene TRBJ2-7; no clear D. The V end lost 7 bases, the J end lost 2 bases, and 18 bases lay between the germline ends. There are 15 residues in the CDR3. Germline-derived CDR1 and CDR2 are MDHEN and SYDVKM. The CDR3 DNA sequence: TGTGCCAGCACCATTGGCACGCAGCTTGCCTACGAGCAGTACTTC. Its protein is CASTIGTQLAYEQYF. Based on the CDR3 plus reference TRBV28 and TRBJ2-7, the full variable domain is DVKVTQSSRYLVKRTGEKVFLECVQDMDHENMFWYRQDPGLGLRLIYFSYDVKMKEKGDIPEGYSVSREKKERFSLILESASTNQTSMYLCASTIGTQLAYEQYFGPGTRLTVT.

The chain has TRBV5-1 and TRBJ1-1; 8 nucleotides agree with TRBD1. The CDR3 contains 14 residues. Unmatched junction bases numbered 8, after V lost 4 bases and J lost 6 bases. Germline CDR1 SGHRS, CDR2 YFSETQ. CDR3 residues: CASSTGQGGSEAFF. The CDR3 DNA follows: TGCGCCAGCAGCACAGGACAGGGAGGCTCTGAAGCTTTCTTT.